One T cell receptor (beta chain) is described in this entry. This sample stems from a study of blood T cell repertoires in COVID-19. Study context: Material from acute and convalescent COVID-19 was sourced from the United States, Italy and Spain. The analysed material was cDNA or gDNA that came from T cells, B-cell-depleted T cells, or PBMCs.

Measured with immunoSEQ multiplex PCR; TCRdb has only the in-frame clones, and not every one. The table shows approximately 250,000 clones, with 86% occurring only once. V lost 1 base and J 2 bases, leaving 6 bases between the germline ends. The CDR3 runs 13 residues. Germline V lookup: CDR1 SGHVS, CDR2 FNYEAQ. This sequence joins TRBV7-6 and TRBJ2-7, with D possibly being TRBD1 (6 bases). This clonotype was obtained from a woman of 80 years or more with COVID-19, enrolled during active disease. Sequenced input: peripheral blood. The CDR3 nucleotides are TGTGCCAGCAGCTTAGAGGGGGCCTACGAGCAGTACGTC. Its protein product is CASSLEGAYEQYV.